The 14 T cell receptor beta chains below all came from one sample that was sequenced in a study of identical twins. Each CDR3 protein gets one entry after TCRdb re-called the 5' RACE reads with MiXCR. This table holds approximately 1.8 million distinct CDR3 sequences, under 35% found once. The sequencing sample was made of cord blood. These receptors were collected from a newborn girl in good health.

Ten or more counts support this clonotype. The V gene is TRBV7-2, the J gene TRBJ2-7; 10 bases are shared with TRBD2. The length of the CDR3 is 14 residues. The V and J ends lost 6 bases and 4 bases, in that order; junction bases with no gene match: 6. Germline assignment: CDR1 SGHTA and CDR2 FQGNSA. The CDR3 loop reads CASRTGLAAYEQYF. The CDR3 DNA reads TGTGCCAGCAGGACCGGACTAGCGGCTTACGAGCAGTACTTC.

The table lists this clonotype with a few counts. The rearrangement uses TRBV19 and TRBJ1-2; perhaps TRBD1 as D (6 bases). Germline CDR1 and CDR2: LNHDA and SQIVND (reference sequence). This CDR3 region has 13 residues. Trimming pared 5 bases from V and 8 bases from J, leaving 15 bases between. The CDR3 nucleotides are TGTGCCAGTAGTGTCAAACAGGGATTCGGCTACACCTTC. It is translated as CASSVKQGFGYTF.

This clonotype appeared many times. A much larger clone lies one base from this, so it may be a read error. The V and J genes are TRBV5-1 and TRBJ1-2; D gene unclear. Germline V CDR1 and CDR2: SGHRS, YFSETQ. Deletions cut 0 bases from V and 5 bases from J, with 5 bases between. The CDR3 has 12 amino acids. The CDR3 here is CASSLDKYGYTF. The CDR3 DNA reads TGCGCCAGCAGCTTGGACAAATATGGCTACACCTTC. Full variable domain (outside the CDR3, taken from reference TRBV5-1 and TRBJ1-2): KAGVTQTPRYLIKTRGQQVTLSCSPISGHRSVSWYQQTPGQGLQFLFEYFSETQRNKGNFPGRFSGRQFSNSRSEMNVSTLELGDSALYLCASSLDKYGYTFGSGTRLTVV.

This chain's CDR3 is CSAVRASYEQYF. The CDR3, as DNA: TGCAGCGCCGTACGGGCTTCCTACGAGCAGTACTTC. The V gene is TRBV20-1, the J gene TRBJ2-7; no clear D. Germline lookup yields CDR1 DFQATT and CDR2 SNEGSKA (reference sequence). The CDR3 is 12 amino acids.

This rearrangement joins TRBV3-1 to TRBJ2-2; 12 nucleotides line up with TRBD2. J was trimmed by 5 bases and V by 5 bases; bases with no gene match: 3. Germline lookup yields CDR1 LGHDT and CDR2 YNNKEL (reference sequence). This CDR3 has 15 amino acids. Here the CDR3 DNA reads TGTGCCAGCAGCTATACTAGCGGGGGGACCGGGGAGCTGTTTTTT. Amino acids: CASSYTSGGTGELFF.

This clonotype was recorded a few times. The chain carries TRBV6-2 or TRBV6-3 and TRBJ2-3; 7 nucleotides align to TRBD2. V was clipped by 4 bases and J by 5 bases; unmatched bases: 9. CDR1 is MNHEY, CDR2 SVGEGT, per germline. The CDR3 has 15 residues. CDR3: CASSSVGSGGDTQYF. CDR3 sequence (DNA): TGTGCCAGCAGTTCCGTCGGGTCGGGGGGAGATACGCAGTATTTT.

The J gene is TRBJ2-4, the V gene TRBV20-1, with 7 bases identical to TRBD2. The length of the CDR3 is 14 residues. V shed 6 bases and J 9 bases; nucleotides not matched to a gene: 14. Looked up from germline, CDR1 is DFQATT and CDR2 is SNEGSKA (reference sequence). Here the CDR3 DNA reads TGCAGTGCCACACCAGAGGCGGGAGCTATCATTCAGTACTTC. This gives the protein CSATPEAGAIIQYF.

The V call is TRBV20-1, the J call TRBJ2-1, with 10 bases fitting TRBD2. Germline assignment: CDR1 DFQATT and CDR2 SNEGSKA (reference sequence). The CDR3 runs to 15 residues. Trimming cost V 7 bases and J 5 bases; bases outside gene matches: 11. CDR3 sequence: CSVPARLAGNNEQFF. In nucleotides, the CDR3 is TGCAGTGTTCCCGCCCGACTAGCGGGTAACAATGAGCAGTTCTTC.

This sequence joins TRBV27 and TRBJ2-7, with TRBD1 matching 11 bases. The ends lost 7 bases at V and 3 bases at J; junction bases unmatched: 5. The germline V gene has CDR1 MNHEY and CDR2 SMNVEV (reference sequence). The CDR3 is 14 residues long. CDR3 DNA: TGTGCCAGCAAATTCGGGACAGGGGGCTACGAGCAGTACTTC. Translating it yields CASKFGTGGYEQYF.

The J gene is TRBJ1-1, the V gene TRBV7-2, with D perhaps TRBD1 (5 bases). Germline lookup yields CDR1 SGHTA and CDR2 FQGNSA. The V gene lost 1 base and the J gene lost 11 bases, with 8 bases spanning the gap. The CDR3 runs 11 residues. CDR3 sequence: CASSLDRMAFF. As DNA, the CDR3 is TGTGCCAGCAGCTTAGACAGGATGGCTTTCTTT.

A single count supports this clonotype. This sequence joins TRBV20-1 and TRBJ2-5; D unresolved. Germline CDR1 is DFQATT and CDR2 is SNEGSKA (reference sequence). The CDR3 sequence is 11 residues long. The germline V and J ends were trimmed by 4 bases and 4 bases, with 7 bases remaining between them. The CDR3 sequence is CSAKQGETQYF. The CDR3 bases are TGCAGTGCTAAACAAGGAGAGACCCAGTACTTC.

The genes are TRBV4-1 and TRBJ1-3, with D maybe TRBD1 (5 bases). V lost 4 bases to trimming and J lost 2 bases, with 12 bases between them. Per the germline V gene, CDR1 is MGHRA and CDR2 is YSYEKL. The CDR3 runs to 15 residues. CDR3 amino acids: CASSPTQGTGNTIYF. In DNA form, the CDR3 reads TGCGCCAGCAGCCCTACGCAGGGCACTGGAAACACCATATATTTT.

This clonotype appeared many times. This rearrangement joins TRBV29-1 to TRBJ2-7, with D unresolved. The DNA end is a closer match to TRBJ2-5, so the J assignment may be wrong. The CDR3 sequence is 11 residues long. Germline CDR1 reads SQVTM; CDR2 reads ANQGSEA. The CDR3, as DNA: TGCAGCGTTGAGGGCCAAGAGACCCAGTACTTC. It translates to CSVEGQETQYF.

This clonotype was observed a single time. The genes are TRBV7-9 and TRBJ2-1; unclear D gene. Per germline, CDR1 SEHNR and CDR2 FQNEAQ (reference sequence). The V end lost 5 bases, the J end lost 2 bases, and 16 bases lay between the germline ends. This CDR3 comprises 16 residues. This CDR3 is CASSRDVPSAYNEQFF. CDR3 nucleotides: TGTGCCAGCAGCCGCGACGTCCCCTCCGCCTACAATGAGCAGTTCTTC.